The 25 T cell receptor beta chains below were found in one sample sequenced in a study of vaccination and CD4 T cells after COVID-19. Treatment of the sample: roughly 10-day PBMC culture with coronavirus spike peptide pools or control peptides (ViraFEST assay). No cognate antigen is known for these TCRs. Sequencing of the DNA from cultured CD4+ T cells was carried out with the Oncomine TCR Beta short-read assay. Each CDR3 protein is one row after TCRdb ran MiXCR on the PCR reads. Altogether approximately 21,000 distinct CDR3 sequences are present, around 44% being singletons, with the ten largest covering 26%. Here the sequenced sample was CD4+ T cells from blood, cultured in vitro, taken before SARS-CoV-2 vaccination. The receptors originated from a human donor who had recovered from COVID-19.

V is TRBV27 and J is TRBJ1-6, with 7 bases matching TRBD1. The J segment lost 5 bases and the V segment lost 6 bases, leaving 4 bases of the junction unmatched. Per the germline V gene, CDR1 is MNHEY and CDR2 is SMNVEV (reference sequence). The CDR3 is 14 amino acids. CDR3 in amino acids: CASRHGTDNSPLHF. DNA of the CDR3: TGTGCCAGCAGACACGGGACAGATAATTCACCCCTCCACTTT.

The chain couples TRBV5-1 to TRBJ2-2, with 11 positions matching TRBD1. The CDR3 has 17 residues. Germline CDR1 reads SGHRS; CDR2 reads YFSETQ. The junction had 7 bases not matched to a gene; V was cut back by 4 bases and J by 2 bases. The DNA of the CDR3 is TGCGCCAGCAGCGTACGGGGGACAGGGGGAAACACCGGGGAGCTGTTTTTT. Its translation is CASSVRGTGGNTGELFF.

In DNA, the CDR3 is TGTGCCAGCAGCAGGGACTCCTACCAAGAGACCCAGTACTTC. Encoded protein: CASSRDSYQETQYF. This chain joins TRBV7-9 and TRBJ2-5, with D possibly matching TRBD2 (6 bases). The germline gives CDR1 SEHNR, CDR2 FQNEAQ (reference sequence). V lost 5 bases, J lost 0 bases, and 10 bases lay in between. This CDR3 region has 14 residues.

The chain joins TRBV30 to TRBJ1-2, with 7 bases lining up with TRBD1. Germline trimming cut 3 bases from V and 4 bases from J; bases unmatched to any gene: 5. The CDR3 sequence is 13 residues long. Germline V CDR1 and CDR2: GTSNPN, SVGIG (reference sequence). The CDR3 sequence is CAWSQNRGYGYTF. The CDR3 bases are TGTGCCTGGAGCCAGAACAGGGGCTATGGCTACACCTTC.

This clonotype turned up a few times. The DNA for the CDR3 is TGTGCCAGCAGCATCAGACAGGGGTTTGACTATGGCTACACCTTC. It encodes CASSIRQGFDYGYTF. The chain employs TRBV11-3 and TRBJ1-2, with TRBD1 matching over 8 bases. The J segment lost 3 bases and the V segment lost 5 bases, leaving 8 bases of the junction unmatched. The CDR3 contains 15 residues. CDR1 is SGHNT and CDR2 is YENEEA in the germline V gene.

The chain recombines TRBV5-1 with TRBJ1-1, with no clear D. The V end was cut by 2 bases, the J end by 6 bases, with 8 bases between. Germline V gene data show CDR1 as SGHRS and CDR2 as YFSETQ. The CDR3 is 12 amino acids. Here the CDR3 reads CASSFTGAEAFF. In nucleotides, the CDR3 is TGCGCCAGCAGCTTCACTGGGGCTGAAGCTTTCTTT. Full variable domain (remainder filled in from reference TRBV5-1 and TRBJ1-1): KAGVTQTPRYLIKTRGQQVTLSCSPISGHRSVSWYQQTPGQGLQFLFEYFSETQRNKGNFPGRFSGRQFSNSRSEMNVSTLELGDSALYLCASSFTGAEAFFGQGTRLTVV.

The chain joins TRBV19 to TRBJ1-5; maybe TRBD1 (5 bases). Germline V lookup: CDR1 LNHDA, CDR2 SQIVND (reference sequence). Trimming stripped 0 bases from V and 7 bases from J, with 16 bases between. The CDR3 consists of 16 residues. CDR3 amino acids: CASSIDRPGRQQPQHF. CDR3 sequence (DNA): TGTGCCAGTAGTATAGATAGGCCAGGGCGGCAGCAGCCCCAGCATTTT. The variable domain in full, with the rest retrieved from reference TRBV19 and TRBJ1-5, is DGGITQSPKYLFRKEGQNVTLSCEQNLNHDAMYWYRQDPGQGLRLIYYSQIVNDFQKGDIAEGYSVSREKKESFPLTVTSAQKNPTAFYLCASSIDRPGRQQPQHFGDGTRLSIL.

The chain uses TRBV6-1 and TRBJ2-5; possibly TRBD1 for D (6 bases). The V end was cut by 4 bases, the J end by 2 bases, with 17 bases between. The CDR3 consists of 16 residues. CDR1 is MNHNS, CDR2 SASEGT, per germline. The CDR3 nucleotides are TGTGCCAGCAGTGCAGGGGTATGGACAGCTCAAGAGACCCAGTACTTC. Encoded protein: CASSAGVWTAQETQYF.

The rearrangement uses TRBV6-2 or TRBV6-3 and TRBJ2-7, with D possibly called TRBD1 or TRBD2 (5 bases each). V was clipped by 4 bases and J by 1 base, with 14 bases between them. Germline CDR1 MNHEY, CDR2 SVGEGT. The CDR3 totals 15 residues. The CDR3 DNA follows: TGTGCCAGCAGTTGGCTTCGGGACGCATCCTACGAGCAGTACTTC. Its protein product is CASSWLRDASYEQYF.

The chain has TRBV7-2 and TRBJ1-2; 7 bases fit TRBD1. Looked up from germline, CDR1 is SGHTA and CDR2 is FQGNSA. The CDR3 contains 14 residues. Trimming cost V 6 bases and J 8 bases; bases outside gene matches: 12. The CDR3 protein is CASRPPGAGGGYTF. CDR3 DNA: TGTGCCAGCAGACCGCCCGGGGCAGGGGGAGGCTACACCTTC.

The chain links TRBV6-2 or TRBV6-3 to TRBJ1-2; a weak D match, TRBD1 (6 bases). CDR3 length equals 14 residues. V was clipped by 6 bases and J by 4 bases, with 15 bases between them. CDR1 MNHEY and CDR2 SVGEGT come from the germline V gene. The CDR3 protein is CASRAQGGVYGYTF. CDR3 DNA: TGTGCCAGCAGAGCACAGGGAGGCGTCTATGGCTACACCTTC.

The chain is built from TRBV5-4 and TRBJ2-5; D call uncertain. The V end was cut by 3 bases, the J end by 1 base, with 16 bases between. The CDR3 is made up of 16 amino acids. Germline V gene lookup returns CDR1 SGHNT and CDR2 YYREEE (reference sequence). The CDR3 protein is CASSSASGPSQETQYF. DNA for the CDR3: TGTGCCAGCAGCTCCGCCTCCGGTCCGAGCCAAGAGACCCAGTACTTC.

This clonotype was recorded a few times. The chain joins TRBV7-2 to TRBJ2-5, with D unclear. This CDR3 contains 12 residues. The germline V and J ends were trimmed by 5 bases and 5 bases, with 9 bases remaining between them. CDR1 SGHTA and CDR2 FQGNSA come from the germline V gene. The CDR3 loop is CASSPTAETQYF. The DNA of the CDR3 is TGTGCCAGCAGCCCAACAGCGGAGACCCAGTACTTC.

This clonotype was seen more than once but under ten times. The V call is TRBV7-6, the J call TRBJ2-1; TRBD2 agrees at 8 bases. The CDR3 has 14 residues. V lost 6 bases and J lost 5; bases outside the gene matches: 6. Germline CDR1 reads SGHVS; CDR2 reads FNYEAQ. The CDR3 spells CASSKTSGHNEQFF. The CDR3 nucleotides read TGTGCCAGCAGTAAAACTAGCGGCCACAATGAGCAGTTCTTC.

The gene calls are TRBV19 and TRBJ1-5; D not certain. This CDR3 has 16 amino acids. From germline, CDR1 is LNHDA and CDR2 SQIVND (reference sequence). The germline V and J ends were trimmed by 5 bases and 0 bases, with 14 bases remaining between them. The CDR3 protein is CASSSRRGDSNQPQHF. The DNA for the CDR3 is TGTGCCAGTAGTTCCCGACGGGGAGATAGCAATCAGCCCCAGCATTTT.

The chain employs TRBV7-8 and TRBJ1-4; TRBD1 is a possible D gene (6 bases). Deletions cut 5 bases from V and 8 bases from J, with 12 bases between. The CDR3 consists of 13 residues. Germline V gene sequence: CDR1 SGHVS, CDR2 FQNEAQ. CDR3 sequence reads: CASSPRQVEKLFF. In DNA, the CDR3 is TGTGCCAGCAGCCCAAGACAGGTGGAAAAACTGTTTTTT.

The gene calls are TRBV5-6 and TRBJ1-5; tentatively, D is TRBD1 (6 bases). V was pared by 1 base and J by 1 base, with 15 bases between. The CDR3 is made up of 17 amino acids. From germline, CDR1 is SGHDT and CDR2 YYEEEE. This CDR3 is CASSLLKGHSSNQPQHF. The CDR3 DNA is TGTGCCAGCAGCTTGTTGAAGGGACATTCGAGCAATCAGCCCCAGCATTTT.

This chain uses TRBV30 with TRBJ2-4; 7 positions agree with TRBD2. Germline-derived CDR1 and CDR2 are GTSNPN and SVGIG (reference sequence). CDR3 length equals 14 residues. The junction had 10 bases not matched to a gene; V was cut back by 2 bases and J by 9 bases. The CDR3: CAWSLSGSVFIQYF. The CDR3 DNA reads as TGTGCCTGGAGTCTTAGCGGGTCCGTCTTCATTCAGTACTTC.

The gene calls are TRBV4-1 and TRBJ1-1; D is possibly TRBD1 (5 bases). CDR1 and CDR2 (germline): MGHRA, YSYEKL. The CDR3 extends over 13 amino acids. The V gene lost 4 bases and the J gene lost 4 bases, with 10 bases spanning the gap. The CDR3 sequence: CASSPGGSTEAFF. As DNA, the CDR3 is TGCGCCAGCAGCCCCGGGGGATCCACTGAAGCTTTCTTT.

The CDR3 nucleotides read TGTGCCAGCAGTGCCGGGACCCACTTAGGGGACATTCAGTACTTC. Its protein is CASSAGTHLGDIQYF. This chain uses TRBV12-3 or TRBV12-4 with TRBJ2-4, with D perhaps being TRBD1 or TRBD2 (5 bases each). The CDR3 contains 15 residues. Trimming shortened V by 5 bases and J by 8 bases, and 19 bases separated the two germline ends.

The V call is TRBV7-2, the J call TRBJ2-3; 8 bases agree with TRBD2. CDR3 size: 15 residues. V shed 1 base, J shed 6 bases, and the junction held 6 bases outside the gene matches. Germline lookup yields CDR1 SGHTA and CDR2 FQGNSA. The chain's CDR3 is CASSLDSGGGDTQYF. CDR3 nucleotides: TGTGCCAGCAGCTTAGATTCGGGGGGGGGGGATACGCAGTATTTT.

The rearrangement uses TRBV29-1 and TRBJ1-1; 7 positions match TRBD1. The junction had 8 bases not matched to a gene; V was cut back by 6 bases and J by 4 bases. Germline CDR1 reads SQVTM; CDR2 reads ANQGSEA. This CDR3 region has 13 residues. The CDR3 protein is CSVVGTASTEAFF. The CDR3 DNA sequence: TGCAGCGTGGTAGGGACAGCGAGCACTGAAGCTTTCTTT. Looking up the rest from reference TRBV29-1 and TRBJ1-1 gives the full variable domain: SAVISQKPSRDICQRGTSLTIQCQVDSQVTMMFWYRQQPGQSLTLIATANQGSEATYESGFVIDKFPISRPNLTFSTLTVSNMSPEDSSIYLCSVVGTASTEAFFGQGTRLTVV.

The chain recombines TRBV20-1 with TRBJ1-2; D is unclear. The V end lost 4 bases, the J end lost 4 bases, and 16 bases lay between the germline ends. Germline CDR1 is DFQATT and CDR2 is SNEGSKA (reference sequence). CDR3 length: 14 residues. This chain's CDR3 is CSAIQKFSSYGYTF. Written as DNA, the CDR3 is TGCAGTGCTATCCAAAAGTTTTCGAGCTATGGCTACACCTTC.

The chain joins TRBV19 to TRBJ1-2; possibly TRBD1 for D (6 bases). In germline, CDR1 is LNHDA, CDR2 SQIVND (reference sequence). The CDR3 consists of 14 residues. The V and J ends lost 4 bases and 0 bases respectively, with 9 bases between them. The CDR3 sequence: CASSTDSSNYGYTF. Written as DNA, the CDR3 is TGTGCCAGTAGTACGGACAGTTCTAACTATGGCTACACCTTC.

V is TRBV10-3 and J is TRBJ1-5; no firm D call. Germline CDR1 reads ENHRY; CDR2 reads SYGVKD. Trimming shortened V by 4 bases and J by 7 bases, and 17 bases separated the two germline ends. The CDR3 totals 15 residues. In nucleotides, the CDR3 is TGTGCCATCAGTGGATCGGGGAGGGAGGACCAGCCCCAGCATTTT. This encodes CAISGSGREDQPQHF.